These 26 T cell receptor beta chains originate from one sample sequenced in a study of blood T cells in healthy people across ages. The use of a sample-barcoded 5' primer and a J-beta primer mix characterized a second PCR of roughly 7 to 11 cycles. One entry per CDR3 protein, called by TCRdb with MiXCR from the 5' RACE reads. The sample consists of about 830,000 distinct CDR3 sequences, about three fifths of them appearing once. Sample: blood. All receptors derive from a young man in good health.

The J gene is TRBJ1-4, the V gene TRBV7-2; 7 nucleotides match TRBD1. Germline lookup yields CDR1 SGHTA and CDR2 FQGNSA. V lost 1 base, J lost 8 bases, and 10 bases stayed unmatched. CDR3 length: 16 amino acids. The CDR3 sequence: CASSLGGTGTVEKLFF. The CDR3 DNA follows: TGTGCCAGCAGCTTAGGTGGGACCGGGACAGTCGAAAAACTGTTTTTT.

This clonotype has only a few counts. The junction does not match germline at one end; this may be a read error. J is TRBJ2-7 and V is TRBV7-2; perhaps TRBD2 as D (5 bases). The length of the CDR3 is 13 residues. CDR1 and CDR2 from the germline V gene are SGHTA and FQGNSA. CDR3 region: CASSLTRAYEQYF. The DNA for the CDR3 is TGTGCCAGCAGCTTAACTAGGGCGTACGAGCAGTACTTT.

This clonotype turned up a few times. The chain links TRBV18 to TRBJ2-3, with 7 nucleotides matching TRBD1. The germline V gene encodes CDR1 KGHSH and CDR2 LQKENI. Trimming removed 2 bases from V and 2 bases from J; junction bases left unmatched: 4. This CDR3 has 15 residues. CDR3 region: CASSPRDSSTDTQYF. CDR3 sequence (DNA): TGTGCCAGCTCACCAAGGGACAGCTCCACAGATACGCAGTATTTT. Combining the CDR3 with reference TRBV18 and TRBJ2-3 gives the whole variable domain NAGVMQNPRHLVRRRGQEARLRCSPMKGHSHVYWYRQLPEEGLKFMVYLQKENIIDESGMPKERFSAEFPKEGPSILRIQQVVRGDSAAYFCASSPRDSSTDTQYFGPGTRLTVL.

The chain carries TRBV12-3 or TRBV12-4 and TRBJ2-7; 9 bases are a match to TRBD1. The ends lost 6 bases at V and 2 bases at J; junction bases unmatched: 8. This CDR3 has 15 amino acids. The CDR3 DNA is TGTGCCAGCAGATCGGGACAGGGCCCTACCTACGAGCAGTACTTC. This codes for CASRSGQGPTYEQYF.

This sequence joins TRBV24-1 and TRBJ2-1; possibly TRBD1 for D (6 bases). In germline, CDR1 is KGHDR, CDR2 SFDVKD. V was clipped by 5 bases and J by 15 bases, with 22 bases between them. This CDR3 is 14 amino acids long. CDR3 in DNA: TGTGCCACCAGTGTCCCAGGGGCCTTAACTGAGTTGTTCTTC. Translation: CATSVPGALTELFF.

This chain uses TRBV20-1 with TRBJ2-1; weak D call: TRBD1 (6 bases). CDR3 length equals 16 residues. Germline V gives CDR1 DFQATT, CDR2 SNEGSKA (reference sequence). Trimming stripped 0 bases from V and 0 bases from J, with 12 bases between. The CDR3 nucleotides read TGCAGTGCTAGAGATTCCGAAGGGGGCTCCTACAATGAGCAGTTCTTC. Amino acids: CSARDSEGGSYNEQFF.

The chain employs TRBV20-1 and TRBJ2-3, with TRBD2 matching 8 bases. This CDR3 region has 15 residues. Germline V CDR1 and CDR2: DFQATT, SNEGSKA (reference sequence). V gave up 3 bases and J gave up 4 bases; unmatched junction bases: 9. CDR3: CSASHAGGSADTQYF. The CDR3 DNA is TGCAGTGCTAGTCATGCGGGGGGAAGTGCAGATACGCAGTATTTT.

The chain combines TRBV7-6 with TRBJ2-7, with TRBD2 matching 12 bases. The J segment lost 3 bases and the V segment lost 5 bases, leaving 8 bases of the junction unmatched. The CDR3 has 16 amino acids. Germline V CDR1 and CDR2: SGHVS, FNYEAQ. The CDR3 is CASSPQTSGGYYEQYF. The CDR3 DNA reads as TGTGCCAGCAGCCCCCAGACTAGCGGGGGCTACTACGAGCAGTACTTC.

The chain uses TRBV9 and TRBJ2-3; no definite D call. CDR1 is SGDLS and CDR2 is YYNGEE in the germline V gene. V was clipped by 3 bases and J by 2 bases, with 10 bases between them. The CDR3 is made up of 14 amino acids. CDR3 sequence (DNA): TGTGCCAGCAGCGCCCGGGCTTACACAGATACGCAGTATTTT. Residues: CASSARAYTDTQYF.

This chain links TRBV10-3 with TRBJ2-1; D remains unclear. The V gene lost 4 bases and the J gene lost 2 bases, with 6 bases spanning the gap. CDR1 is ENHRY and CDR2 is SYGVKD in the germline V gene. The CDR3 contains 13 residues. DNA for the CDR3: TGTGCCATCAGTGGTAGCCCCTACAATGAGCAGTTCTTC. This encodes CAISGSPYNEQFF.

This clonotype turned up a few times. The gene calls are TRBV5-1 and TRBJ2-6; D gene unclear. The CDR3 loop spans 15 amino acids. The germline CDR1 and CDR2 sequences are SGHRS and YFSETQ. The ends were cut back, 2 bases at V and 4 bases at J, with 10 bases in the middle. The CDR3 sequence: CASSLQTLGANVLTF. The CDR3 bases are TGCGCCAGCAGCTTACAAACCCTGGGGGCCAACGTCCTGACTTTC. Using reference TRBV5-1 and TRBJ2-6 for the parts outside the CDR3, the full variable domain is KAGVTQTPRYLIKTRGQQVTLSCSPISGHRSVSWYQQTPGQGLQFLFEYFSETQRNKGNFPGRFSGRQFSNSRSEMNVSTLELGDSALYLCASSLQTLGANVLTFGAGSRLTVL.

The gene calls are TRBV14 and TRBJ2-7; no clear D gene. Trimming cost V 2 bases and J 6 bases, with 11 bases left between them. CDR1 and CDR2 (germline): SGHDN, FVKESK. This CDR3 is 13 amino acids long. CDR3 in amino acids: CASSQRTLVEQYF. In DNA, the CDR3 is TGTGCCAGCAGCCAACGTACCTTGGTCGAGCAGTACTTC.

The rearrangement joins TRBV20-1 to TRBJ2-3, with 10 bases matching TRBD2. The CDR3 is made up of 15 amino acids. With 1 base clipped from V and 6 bases from J, the junction kept 7 bases outside the gene matches. Germline CDR1 DFQATT, CDR2 SNEGSKA (reference sequence). CDR3 coding DNA: TGCAGTGCTAGAGTTCCAGCGGGAGGGCCGGATACGCAGTATTTT. It translates to CSARVPAGGPDTQYF.

This clonotype was picked up one time. This chain joins TRBV7-2 and TRBJ2-3, with D perhaps TRBD2 (5 bases). V gave up 1 base and J gave up 6 bases, with 20 bases separating them. This CDR3 region has 17 residues. Looked up from germline, CDR1 is SGHTA and CDR2 is FQGNSA. The CDR3 loop reads CASSLELLVASSDTQYF. CDR3 nucleotide sequence: TGTGCCAGCAGCTTAGAGCTTTTGGTCGCTAGCTCGGATACGCAGTATTTT.

This clonotype was detected only a few times. The chain uses TRBV12-3 or TRBV12-4 and TRBJ1-1; D is uncertain. The CDR3 loop spans 13 amino acids. Trimming removed 2 bases from V and 9 bases from J, with 13 bases in between. The DNA of the CDR3 is TGTGCCAGCAGTTTAAGGGTATCACTGAAAGCTTTCTTT. Translating gives CASSLRVSLKAFF.

V gene TRBV7-6 combines with J gene TRBJ2-1; TRBD2 matches 7 bases. The germline V gene has CDR1 SGHVS and CDR2 FNYEAQ. Unmatched junction bases numbered 7, after V lost 1 base and J lost 7 bases. CDR3 length: 15 amino acids. The CDR3 sequence: CASSLGVREGNEQFF. CDR3 DNA: TGTGCCAGCAGCTTAGGTGTCAGGGAGGGTAATGAGCAGTTCTTC.

This clonotype was recorded a few times. This chain joins TRBV20-1 and TRBJ1-6, with D uncertain. The CDR3 has 17 amino acids. Per germline, CDR1 DFQATT and CDR2 SNEGSKA (reference sequence). V gave up 6 bases and J gave up 0 bases, with 18 bases separating them. The CDR3: CSAGEDGRSSYNSPLHF. The CDR3 coding sequence is TGCAGTGCCGGGGAGGACGGGAGGAGCTCCTATAATTCACCCCTCCACTTT.

This chain uses TRBV9 with TRBJ2-1; 10 bases are shared with TRBD1. V shed 3 bases, J shed 10 bases, and the junction held 13 bases outside the gene matches. Germline V gene data show CDR1 as SGDLS and CDR2 as YYNGEE. The CDR3 length is 16 residues. CDR3 sequence reads: CASSAQTGQGLGEQFF. The CDR3 DNA reads TGTGCCAGCAGCGCTCAGACGGGACAGGGGCTTGGGGAGCAGTTCTTC.

The sample holds a few counts of this clonotype. The chain uses TRBV3-1 and TRBJ2-7; the match to TRBD2 covers 8 bases. The CDR3 extends over 16 amino acids. The germline CDR1 and CDR2 sequences are LGHDT and YNNKEL (reference sequence). The trim removed 4 bases at V and 3 bases at J, leaving 11 bases unmatched. The CDR3 here is CASSPYLSGSGYEQYF. The CDR3 nucleotides read TGTGCCAGCAGCCCCTACCTCAGCGGGAGTGGCTACGAGCAGTACTTC.

The chain employs TRBV20-1 and TRBJ2-7; TRBD1 matches 7 bases. In germline, CDR1 is DFQATT, CDR2 SNEGSKA (reference sequence). CDR3 size: 15 residues. Trimming took 1 base from V and 2 from J; bases not matched to a gene: 8. In DNA, the CDR3 is TGCAGTGCTAGAGTCTCCCCGGGACAGACCTACGAGCAGTACTTC. This encodes CSARVSPGQTYEQYF.

The chain uses TRBV3-1 and TRBJ2-1, with D hard to call. The CDR3 sequence is 12 residues long. Germline lookup yields CDR1 LGHDT and CDR2 YNNKEL (reference sequence). Trimming left V 1 base short and J 6 bases short, with 4 bases between. The CDR3 nucleotides read TGTGCCAGCAGCCAAGGGGTCAATGAGCAGTTCTTC. Translating it yields CASSQGVNEQFF.

The chain carries TRBV12-3 or TRBV12-4 and TRBJ1-4; D is unresolved. V lost 5 bases and J 5 bases, leaving 15 bases between the germline ends. CDR3 length: 15 residues. The CDR3 DNA is TGTGCCAGCAGTCCTGAGTGGGCGGAGAATGAAAAACTGTTTTTT. Translated: CASSPEWAENEKLFF.

The chain has TRBV29-1 and TRBJ2-1, with D possibly TRBD1 on 5 matching bases. Germline CDR1 is SQVTM and CDR2 is ANQGSEA. Trimming removed 2 bases at V and 9 bases at J, with 11 bases between. The CDR3 totals 12 residues. In nucleotides, the CDR3 is TGCAGCGTTGAACCCGCCCAGGGTGAGCAGTTCTTC. Its protein product is CSVEPAQGEQFF.

The chain joins TRBV9 to TRBJ2-1, with 7 positions matching TRBD1. Germline trimming cut 2 bases from V and 10 bases from J; bases unmatched to any gene: 0. The CDR3 spans 11 residues. Germline V gene lookup returns CDR1 SGDLS and CDR2 YYNGEE. The CDR3 spells CASSVRGEQFF. For the CDR3, the DNA is TGTGCCAGCAGCGTCAGGGGGGAGCAGTTCTTC.

This clonotype was found a few times. The CDR3 loop reads CASSDIQGTYEQYF. CDR3 DNA sequence: TGTGCCAGCAGTGATATCCAGGGGACCTACGAGCAGTACTTC. This chain uses TRBV25-1 with TRBJ2-7; D possibly corresponds to TRBD1 (6 bases). Per germline, CDR1 MGHDK and CDR2 SYGVNS. This CDR3 comprises 14 residues. The germline V and J ends were trimmed by 3 bases and 2 bases, with 11 bases remaining between them.

The chain couples TRBV15 to TRBJ2-6; unclear D gene. The germline gives CDR1 LNHNV, CDR2 YYDKDF (reference sequence). Trimming pared 6 bases from V and 3 bases from J, leaving 3 bases between. CDR3 length: 12 amino acids. This CDR3 is CATSGGANVLTF. CDR3 nucleotide sequence: TGTGCCACCAGTGGTGGGGCCAACGTCCTGACTTTC.